Listed below are T cell receptor beta chains from one sample, sequenced in a study of T cell repertoires in cytomegalovirus infection. Each CDR3 protein gets one entry after TCRdb re-called the reads with MiXCR. The data contain approximately 110,000 distinct CDR3 sequences, roughly 39% of them singletons. These receptors lack a known antigen. The sequencing used CD8+ T cells from cultured PBMCs, collected from culture after CMV antigen stimulation. The receptor set was obtained from a human donor in good health (CMV status not recorded). Some clones in this sample may be carry-over from other donors' samples. Each CDR3 is given with its conserved first and last residue. The order of the fields is D gene, clone size, V gene, J gene, CDR3 protein, CDR3 DNA. D genes are given only for firm matches. Clone size appears in some rows only: once, few, many, or a class for an expanded clone.

d_call: -
clone_size: -
v_call: TRBV11-2
j_call: TRBJ2-1
cdr3_aa: CASSRPRGTYNEQFF
cdr3_nt: TGTGCCAGCAGCCGCCCGAGGGGAACCTACAATGAGCAGTTCTTC

d_call: -
clone_size: few
v_call: TRBV6-2/TRBV6-3
j_call: TRBJ2-7
cdr3_aa: CASSYSRQDLSYEQYF
cdr3_nt: TGTGCCAGCAGTTACTCAAGACAGGACCTCTCCTACGAGCAGTACTTC

d_call: -
clone_size: few
v_call: TRBV4-2
j_call: TRBJ1-1
cdr3_aa: CASGGSLNTEAFF
cdr3_nt: TGTGCCAGCGGAGGGAGTCTGAACACTGAAGCTTTCTTT

d_call: -
clone_size: many
v_call: TRBV11-2
j_call: TRBJ1-3
cdr3_aa: CASSRQGTGNTIYF
cdr3_nt: TGTGCCAGCAGCCGCCAGGGGACTGGAAACACCATATATTTT

d_call: -
clone_size: -
v_call: TRBV27
j_call: TRBJ2-1
cdr3_aa: CASSLFLGAYNEQFF
cdr3_nt: TGTGCCAGCAGTTTATTTTTGGGGGCGTACAATGAGCAGTTCTTC

d_call: -
clone_size: -
v_call: TRBV11-2
j_call: TRBJ2-1
cdr3_aa: CASSPADRWSGNEQFF
cdr3_nt: TGTGCCAGCAGCCCTGCGGACCGTTGGTCAGGCAATGAGCAGTTCTTC

d_call: -
clone_size: once
v_call: TRBV6-8
j_call: TRBJ1-2
cdr3_aa: CASSYSRYGTPYGYTF
cdr3_nt: TGTGCCAGCAGTTACTCCCGCTACGGGACACCTTATGGCTACACCTTC

d_call: TRBD1
clone_size: -
v_call: TRBV6-5
j_call: TRBJ1-3
cdr3_aa: CASSYSNQGASSGNTIYF
cdr3_nt: TGTGCCAGCAGTTACTCGAATCAGGGGGCGAGCTCTGGAAACACCATATATTTT

d_call: TRBD1
clone_size: -
v_call: TRBV7-9
j_call: TRBJ2-1
cdr3_aa: CASSPGQGGYIEQFF
cdr3_nt: TGTGCCAGCAGCCCTGGACAGGGGGGCTACATTGAGCAGTTCTTC

d_call: TRBD2
clone_size: few
v_call: TRBV4-1
j_call: TRBJ2-7
cdr3_aa: CASSQVESGGYEQYF
cdr3_nt: TGCGCCAGCAGCCAAGTAGAGAGCGGGGGATACGAGCAGTACTTC

d_call: TRBD1
clone_size: -
v_call: TRBV20-1
j_call: TRBJ2-7
cdr3_aa: CSAQVYGQGFYEQYF
cdr3_nt: TGCAGTGCCCAGGTTTACGGACAGGGATTCTACGAGCAGTACTTC

d_call: -
clone_size: -
v_call: TRBV7-9
j_call: TRBJ2-7
cdr3_aa: CASRPTGGGSEEQYF
cdr3_nt: TGTGCCAGCAGACCTACGGGGGGCGGCTCGGAAGAGCAGTACTTC

d_call: TRBD1
clone_size: many
v_call: TRBV7-2
j_call: TRBJ1-1
cdr3_aa: CASSLVTQGGNTEAFF
cdr3_nt: TGTGCCAGCAGCTTAGTTACACAGGGGGGGAACACTGAAGCTTTCTTT

d_call: TRBD1
clone_size: -
v_call: TRBV7-6
j_call: TRBJ1-1
cdr3_aa: CASSLDYRGSVNTEAFF
cdr3_nt: TGTGCCAGCAGCTTAGATTACAGGGGTTCGGTGAACACTGAAGCTTTCTTT

d_call: -
clone_size: few
v_call: TRBV7-3
j_call: TRBJ2-5
cdr3_aa: CASSLLGGRDSQETQYF
cdr3_nt: TGTGCCAGCAGCTTACTGGGGGGCCGGGACTCACAAGAGACCCAGTACTTC

d_call: -
clone_size: -
v_call: TRBV28
j_call: TRBJ2-5
cdr3_aa: CASSARIQETQYF
cdr3_nt: TGTGCCAGCAGTGCTAGGATCCAAGAGACCCAGTACTTC

d_call: -
clone_size: -
v_call: TRBV12-3/TRBV12-4
j_call: TRBJ2-3
cdr3_aa: CASSWGFSEDTQYF
cdr3_nt: TGTGCCAGCAGTTGGGGCTTTAGCGAGGATACGCAGTATTTT

d_call: TRBD1
clone_size: -
v_call: TRBV7-2
j_call: TRBJ2-5
cdr3_aa: CASSLQGVDQETQYF
cdr3_nt: TGTGCCAGCAGCTTACAGGGGGTTGACCAAGAGACCCAGTACTTC

d_call: -
clone_size: -
v_call: TRBV12-3/TRBV12-4
j_call: TRBJ2-7
cdr3_aa: CASSPSPASYEQYF
cdr3_nt: TGTGCCAGCTCCCCAAGCCCGGCCTCCTACGAGCAGTACTTC

d_call: -
clone_size: medium-sized
v_call: TRBV7-2
j_call: TRBJ2-1
cdr3_aa: CASSPSAGTYNEQFF
cdr3_nt: TGTGCCAGCAGCCCGTCGGCGGGGACTTACAATGAGCAGTTCTTC

d_call: TRBD1
clone_size: -
v_call: TRBV10-3
j_call: TRBJ2-7
cdr3_aa: CAISESPDRGSEQYF
cdr3_nt: TGTGCCATCAGTGAGTCCCCGGACAGGGGGTCGGAGCAGTACTTC

d_call: -
clone_size: many
v_call: TRBV7-9
j_call: TRBJ1-6
cdr3_aa: CASSLGGAHSPLHF
cdr3_nt: TGTGCCAGCAGCTTAGGTGGGGCCCATTCACCCCTCCACTTT

d_call: -
clone_size: few
v_call: TRBV7-9
j_call: TRBJ2-7
cdr3_aa: CASSPLPYEQYF
cdr3_nt: TGTGCCAGCAGCCCACTGCCCTACGAGCAGTACTTC

d_call: -
clone_size: -
v_call: TRBV16
j_call: TRBJ1-5
cdr3_aa: CASSQGYPGSNQPQHF
cdr3_nt: TGTGCCAGCAGCCAGGGATACCCTGGGAGCAATCAGCCCCAGCATTTT

d_call: TRBD1
clone_size: -
v_call: TRBV7-9
j_call: TRBJ2-5
cdr3_aa: CASSGTAQETQYF
cdr3_nt: TGTGCCAGCAGCGGGACAGCCCAAGAGACCCAGTACTTC

d_call: TRBD1
clone_size: few
v_call: TRBV12-3/TRBV12-4
j_call: TRBJ2-3
cdr3_aa: CASRSEGQGVSDTQYF
cdr3_nt: TGTGCCAGCAGGTCGGAGGGACAGGGGGTTTCAGATACGCAGTATTTT

d_call: -
clone_size: -
v_call: TRBV4-1
j_call: TRBJ1-1
cdr3_aa: CASSQGGNRNTEAFF
cdr3_nt: TGCGCCAGCAGCCAAGGGGGCAACAGGAACACTGAAGCTTTCTTT

d_call: TRBD1
clone_size: -
v_call: TRBV2
j_call: TRBJ1-3
cdr3_aa: CASRDTGVSGNTIYF
cdr3_nt: TGTGCCAGCAGGGACACAGGGGTGTCTGGAAACACCATATATTTT

d_call: -
clone_size: -
v_call: TRBV28
j_call: TRBJ2-2
cdr3_aa: CASSPHTGSPGELFF
cdr3_nt: TGTGCCAGCAGTCCCCACACAGGGTCCCCCGGGGAGCTGTTTTTT

d_call: TRBD1
clone_size: few
v_call: TRBV27
j_call: TRBJ2-7
cdr3_aa: CASRPWDSYEQYF
cdr3_nt: TGTGCCAGCAGGCCTTGGGACAGCTACGAGCAGTACTTC

d_call: -
clone_size: many
v_call: TRBV4-1
j_call: TRBJ1-5
cdr3_aa: CASSQVSNQPQHF
cdr3_nt: TGCGCCAGCAGCCAAGTTAGCAATCAGCCCCAGCATTTT

d_call: -
clone_size: -
v_call: TRBV7-2
j_call: TRBJ2-5
cdr3_aa: CASSLASASGGETQYF
cdr3_nt: TGTGCCAGCAGCTTAGCTTCCGCGTCGGGCGGAGAGACCCAGTACTTC

d_call: -
clone_size: -
v_call: TRBV27
j_call: TRBJ1-2
cdr3_aa: CASSLSSGSGYTF
cdr3_nt: TGTGCCAGCAGTTTATCGAGTGGGTCTGGCTACACCTTC

d_call: TRBD2
clone_size: -
v_call: TRBV27
j_call: TRBJ2-3
cdr3_aa: CASSFRLAGGTDTQYF
cdr3_nt: TGTGCCAGCAGTTTCCGACTAGCGGGGGGCACAGATACGCAGTATTTT

d_call: -
clone_size: -
v_call: TRBV7-2
j_call: TRBJ2-1
cdr3_aa: CASSLSGTHEQFF
cdr3_nt: TGTGCCAGCAGCTTATCAGGCACCCATGAGCAGTTCTTC

d_call: TRBD1
clone_size: few
v_call: TRBV7-6
j_call: TRBJ1-2
cdr3_aa: CASSLGGTGGSGYTF
cdr3_nt: TGTGCCAGCAGTTTAGGGGGAACAGGGGGCAGTGGCTACACCTTC

d_call: -
clone_size: -
v_call: TRBV7-8
j_call: TRBJ2-6
cdr3_aa: CASSLTDKAWGGANVLTF
cdr3_nt: TGTGCCAGCAGCCTGACAGATAAAGCTTGGGGTGGGGCCAACGTCCTGACTTTC

d_call: -
clone_size: -
v_call: TRBV28
j_call: TRBJ1-4
cdr3_aa: CASSLGLTWGVTNEKLFF
cdr3_nt: TGTGCCAGCAGTTTAGGGCTCACATGGGGGGTCACTAATGAAAAACTGTTTTTT

d_call: TRBD1
clone_size: -
v_call: TRBV7-6
j_call: TRBJ2-2
cdr3_aa: CASSPRQGYTGELFF
cdr3_nt: TGTGCCAGCAGCCCCCGACAGGGCTACACCGGGGAGCTGTTTTTT

d_call: -
clone_size: -
v_call: TRBV19
j_call: TRBJ2-5
cdr3_aa: CASSMGAQETQYF
cdr3_nt: TGTGCCAGTAGTATGGGGGCCCAAGAGACCCAGTACTTC

d_call: TRBD1
clone_size: -
v_call: TRBV11-1
j_call: TRBJ1-1
cdr3_aa: CASSLRDRVTEAFF
cdr3_nt: TGTGCCAGCAGCCTCAGGGACAGAGTCACTGAAGCTTTCTTT

d_call: TRBD1
clone_size: once
v_call: TRBV28
j_call: TRBJ1-2
cdr3_aa: CASSLRDRVDGYTF
cdr3_nt: TGTGCCAGCAGTTTACGCGACAGGGTGGATGGCTACACCTTC

d_call: -
clone_size: many
v_call: TRBV7-3
j_call: TRBJ2-1
cdr3_aa: CASSFDASSYNEQFF
cdr3_nt: TGTGCCAGCAGCTTCGACGCCAGCTCCTACAATGAGCAGTTCTTC

d_call: TRBD1
clone_size: -
v_call: TRBV12-3/TRBV12-4
j_call: TRBJ2-1
cdr3_aa: CASSFLGDRGLNEQFF
cdr3_nt: TGTGCCAGCAGTTTCCTGGGGGACAGGGGATTAAATGAGCAGTTCTTC